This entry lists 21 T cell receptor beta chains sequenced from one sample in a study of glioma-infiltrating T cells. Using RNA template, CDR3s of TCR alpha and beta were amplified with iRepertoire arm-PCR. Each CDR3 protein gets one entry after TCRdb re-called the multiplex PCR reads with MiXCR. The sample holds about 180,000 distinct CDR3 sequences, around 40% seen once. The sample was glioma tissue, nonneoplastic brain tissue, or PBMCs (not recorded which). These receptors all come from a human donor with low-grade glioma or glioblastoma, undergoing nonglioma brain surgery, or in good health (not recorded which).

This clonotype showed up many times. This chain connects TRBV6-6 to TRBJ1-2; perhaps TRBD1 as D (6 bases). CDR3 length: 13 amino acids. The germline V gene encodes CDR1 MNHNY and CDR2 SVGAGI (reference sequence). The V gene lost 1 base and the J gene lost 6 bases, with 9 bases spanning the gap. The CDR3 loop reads CASSYFYRDGYTF. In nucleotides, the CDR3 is TGTGCCAGCAGTTACTTCTACAGGGATGGCTACACCTTC.

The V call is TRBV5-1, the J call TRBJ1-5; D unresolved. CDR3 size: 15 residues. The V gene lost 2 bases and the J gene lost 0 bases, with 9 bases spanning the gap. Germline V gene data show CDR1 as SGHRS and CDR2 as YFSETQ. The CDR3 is CASSFDGDSNQPQHF. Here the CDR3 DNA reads TGCGCCAGCAGCTTCGACGGTGATAGCAATCAGCCCCAGCATTTT. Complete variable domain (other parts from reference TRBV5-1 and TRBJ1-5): KAGVTQTPRYLIKTRGQQVTLSCSPISGHRSVSWYQQTPGQGLQFLFEYFSETQRNKGNFPGRFSGRQFSNSRSEMNVSTLELGDSALYLCASSFDGDSNQPQHFGDGTRLSIL.

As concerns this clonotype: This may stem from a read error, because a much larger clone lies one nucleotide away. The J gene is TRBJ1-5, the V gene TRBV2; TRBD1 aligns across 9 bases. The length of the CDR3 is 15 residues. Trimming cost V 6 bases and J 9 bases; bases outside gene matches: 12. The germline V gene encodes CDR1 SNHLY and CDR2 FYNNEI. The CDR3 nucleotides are TGTGCCAGCAGCGGCGACAGGGGGAATCAACGGCCCCAGCATTTT. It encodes CASSGDRGNQRPQHF.

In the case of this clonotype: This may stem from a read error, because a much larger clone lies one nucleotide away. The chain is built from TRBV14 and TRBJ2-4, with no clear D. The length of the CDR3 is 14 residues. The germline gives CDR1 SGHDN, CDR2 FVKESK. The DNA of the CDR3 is TGTGCCAGCAGCCAACGGGCCCAGTGGAACATTGAGTACTTC. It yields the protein CASSQRAQWNIEYF.

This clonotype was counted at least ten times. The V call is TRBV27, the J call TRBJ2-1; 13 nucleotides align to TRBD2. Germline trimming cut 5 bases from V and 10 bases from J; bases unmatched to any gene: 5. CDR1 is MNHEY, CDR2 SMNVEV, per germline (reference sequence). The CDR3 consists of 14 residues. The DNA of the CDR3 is TGTGCCAGCAGTACTAGCGGGAGGGATAGGGAGCAGTTCTTC. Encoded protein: CASSTSGRDREQFF.

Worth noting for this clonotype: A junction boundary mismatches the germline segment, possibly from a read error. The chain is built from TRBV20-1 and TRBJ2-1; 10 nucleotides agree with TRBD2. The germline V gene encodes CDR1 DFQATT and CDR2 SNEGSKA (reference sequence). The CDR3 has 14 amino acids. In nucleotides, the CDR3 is TGCGGTGCTAGTTCCAGCGGGAGGGATCATGAGCAGTTCTTC. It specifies CGASSSGRDHEQFF.

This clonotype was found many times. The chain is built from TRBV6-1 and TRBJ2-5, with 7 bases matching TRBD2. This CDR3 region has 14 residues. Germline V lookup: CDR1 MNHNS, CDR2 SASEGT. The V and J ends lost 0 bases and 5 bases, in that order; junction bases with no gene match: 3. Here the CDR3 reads CASSEASSGETQYF. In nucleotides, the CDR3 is TGTGCCAGCAGTGAAGCTAGTAGCGGGGAGACCCAGTACTTC.

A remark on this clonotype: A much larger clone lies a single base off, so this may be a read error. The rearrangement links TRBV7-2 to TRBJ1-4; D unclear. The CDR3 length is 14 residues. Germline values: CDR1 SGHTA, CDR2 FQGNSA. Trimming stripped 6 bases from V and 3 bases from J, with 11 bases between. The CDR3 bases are TGTGCCAGCAGAGTAGGGTTAGCTAATGAAAAACTGTTTTTT. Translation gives CASRVGLANEKLFF.

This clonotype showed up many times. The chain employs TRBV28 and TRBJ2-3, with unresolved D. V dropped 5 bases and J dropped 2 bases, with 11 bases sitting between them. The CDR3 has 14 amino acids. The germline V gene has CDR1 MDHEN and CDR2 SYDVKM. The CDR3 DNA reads TGTGCCAGCAGTATAGGAAAATCCACAGATACGCAGTATTTT. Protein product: CASSIGKSTDTQYF.

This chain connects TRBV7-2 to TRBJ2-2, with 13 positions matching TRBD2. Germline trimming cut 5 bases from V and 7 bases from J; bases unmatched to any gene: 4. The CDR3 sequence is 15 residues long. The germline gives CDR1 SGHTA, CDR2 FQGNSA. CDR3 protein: CASSPRTSGSGELFF. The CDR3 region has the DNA TGTGCCAGCAGCCCCCGGACTAGCGGGAGCGGGGAGCTGTTTTTT.

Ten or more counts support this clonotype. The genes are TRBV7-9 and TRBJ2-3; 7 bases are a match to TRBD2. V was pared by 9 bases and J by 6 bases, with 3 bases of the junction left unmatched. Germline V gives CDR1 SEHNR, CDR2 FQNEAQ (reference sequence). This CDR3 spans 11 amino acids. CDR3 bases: TGTGCCAGTACTAGCGCCGATACGCAGTATTTT. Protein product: CASTSADTQYF.

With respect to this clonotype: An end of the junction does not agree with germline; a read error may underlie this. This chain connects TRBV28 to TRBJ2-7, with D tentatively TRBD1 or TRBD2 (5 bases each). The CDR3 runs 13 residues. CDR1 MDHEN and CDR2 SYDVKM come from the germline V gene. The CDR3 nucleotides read TGTGCCAGCAAGCCGGCAGGGACCTACGAGAAGTACTTC. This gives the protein CASKPAGTYEKYF.

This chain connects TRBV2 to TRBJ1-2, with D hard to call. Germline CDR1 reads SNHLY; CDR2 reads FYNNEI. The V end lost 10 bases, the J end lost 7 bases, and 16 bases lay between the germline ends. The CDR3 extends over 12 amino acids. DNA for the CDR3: TGTGCCACCACGGACCTGGCAGGTGGCTACACCTTC. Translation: CATTDLAGGYTF.

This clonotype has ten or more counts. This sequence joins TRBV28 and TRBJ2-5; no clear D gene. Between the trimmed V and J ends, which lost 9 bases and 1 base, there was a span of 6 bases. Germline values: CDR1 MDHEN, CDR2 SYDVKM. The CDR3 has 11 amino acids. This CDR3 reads CASSSQETQYF. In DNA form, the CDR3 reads TGTGCCAGTTCCAGCCAAGAGACCCAGTACTTC.

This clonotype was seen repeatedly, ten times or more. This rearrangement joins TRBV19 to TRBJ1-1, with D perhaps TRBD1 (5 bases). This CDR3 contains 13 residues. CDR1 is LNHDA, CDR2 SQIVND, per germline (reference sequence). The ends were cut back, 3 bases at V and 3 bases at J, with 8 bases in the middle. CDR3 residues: CASSMGRYTEAFF. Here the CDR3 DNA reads TGTGCCAGTAGTATGGGGCGGTACACTGAAGCTTTCTTT.

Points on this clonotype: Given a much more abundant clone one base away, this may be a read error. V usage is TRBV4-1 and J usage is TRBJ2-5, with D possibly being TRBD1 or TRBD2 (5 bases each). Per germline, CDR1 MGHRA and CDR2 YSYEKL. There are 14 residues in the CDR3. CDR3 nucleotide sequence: TGCGCCAGCAGCCAAGAAGACGAAGGGACCAGTCTCTTTTTC. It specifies CASSQEDEGTSLFF.

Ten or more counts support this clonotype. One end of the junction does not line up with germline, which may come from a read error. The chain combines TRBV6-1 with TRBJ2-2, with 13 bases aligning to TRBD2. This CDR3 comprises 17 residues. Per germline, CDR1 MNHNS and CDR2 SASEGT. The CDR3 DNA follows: TGTGCCAGCAGGGAAGGGGGACTAGCGGGAAACACCGGGGAGCTGTTTTTT. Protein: CASREGGLAGNTGELFF.

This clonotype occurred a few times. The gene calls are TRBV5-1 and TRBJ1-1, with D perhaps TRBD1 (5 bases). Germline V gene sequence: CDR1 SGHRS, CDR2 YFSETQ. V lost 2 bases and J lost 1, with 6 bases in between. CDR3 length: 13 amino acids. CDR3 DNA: TGCGCCAGCAGCTTCAGGGCGAACACTGAAGCTTTCTTT. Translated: CASSFRANTEAFF.

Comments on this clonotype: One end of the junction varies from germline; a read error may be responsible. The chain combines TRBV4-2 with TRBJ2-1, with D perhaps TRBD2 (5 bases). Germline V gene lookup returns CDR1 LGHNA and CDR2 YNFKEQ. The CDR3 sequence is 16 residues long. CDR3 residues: CASSQEGEGFYNEQLF. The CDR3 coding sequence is TGTGCCAGCAGCCAAGAAGGTGAGGGATTCTACAATGAGCAGTTGTTC.

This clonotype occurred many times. CDR3: CATSDPRQGGTEQFF. In DNA, the CDR3 is TGTGCCACCAGTGACCCGAGACAGGGAGGTACTGAGCAGTTCTTC. The rearrangement joins TRBV24-1 to TRBJ2-1; possibly TRBD1 for D (7 bases). Deletions cut 4 bases from V and 9 bases from J, with 18 bases between. Germline V CDR1 and CDR2: KGHDR, SFDVKD. There are 15 residues in the CDR3.

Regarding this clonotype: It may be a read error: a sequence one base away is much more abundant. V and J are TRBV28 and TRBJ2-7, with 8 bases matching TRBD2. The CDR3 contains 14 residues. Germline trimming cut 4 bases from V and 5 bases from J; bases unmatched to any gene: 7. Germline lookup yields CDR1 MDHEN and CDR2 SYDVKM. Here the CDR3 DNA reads TGTGCCAGCAGTTACGGGACTAGTTCCGACGAGCAGTACTTC. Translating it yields CASSYGTSSDEQYF. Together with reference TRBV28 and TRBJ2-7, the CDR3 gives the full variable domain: DVKVTQSSRYLVKRTGEKVFLECVQDMDHENMFWYRQDPGLGLRLIYFSYDVKMKEKGDIPEGYSVSREKKERFSLILESASTNQTSMYLCASSYGTSSDEQYFGPGTRLTVT.